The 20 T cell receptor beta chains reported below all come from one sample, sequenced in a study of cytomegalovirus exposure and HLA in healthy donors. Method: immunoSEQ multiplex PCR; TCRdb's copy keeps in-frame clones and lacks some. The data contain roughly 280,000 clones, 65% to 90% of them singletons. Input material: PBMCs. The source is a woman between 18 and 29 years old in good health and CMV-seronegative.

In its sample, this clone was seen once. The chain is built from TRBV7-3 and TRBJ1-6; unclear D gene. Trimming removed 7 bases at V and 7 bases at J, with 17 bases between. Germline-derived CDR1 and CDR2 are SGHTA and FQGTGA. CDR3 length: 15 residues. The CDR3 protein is CASTSLRGWNSPLHF. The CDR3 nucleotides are TGTGCCAGCACCTCACTCCGGGGTTGGAATTCACCCCTCCACTTT. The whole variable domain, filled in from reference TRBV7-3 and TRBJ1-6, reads GAGVSQTPSNKVTEKGKYVELRCDPISGHTALYWYRQSLGQGPEFLIYFQGTGAADDSGLPNDRFFAVRPEGSVSTLKIQRTERGDSAVYLCASTSLRGWNSPLHFGNGTRLTVT.

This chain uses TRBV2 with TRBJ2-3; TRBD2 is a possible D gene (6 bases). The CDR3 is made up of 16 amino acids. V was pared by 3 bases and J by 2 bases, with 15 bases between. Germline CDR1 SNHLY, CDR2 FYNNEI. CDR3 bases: TGTGCCAGCAGTGAGACGGGACTCCTAAACACAGATACGCAGTATTTT. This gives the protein CASSETGLLNTDTQYF. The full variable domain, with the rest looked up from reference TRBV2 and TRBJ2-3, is EPEVTQTPSHQVTQMGQEVILRCVPISNHLYFYWYRQILGQKVEFLVSFYNNEISEKSEIFDDQFSVERPDGSNFTLKIRSTKLEDSAMYFCASSETGLLNTDTQYFGPGTRLTVL.

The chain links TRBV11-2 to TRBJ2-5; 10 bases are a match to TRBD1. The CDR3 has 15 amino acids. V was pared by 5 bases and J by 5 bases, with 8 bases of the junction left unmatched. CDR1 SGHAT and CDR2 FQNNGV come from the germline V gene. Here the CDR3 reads CASSLSGQGGETQYF. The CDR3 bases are TGTGCCAGCAGCCTATCCGGACAGGGGGGGGAGACCCAGTACTTC.

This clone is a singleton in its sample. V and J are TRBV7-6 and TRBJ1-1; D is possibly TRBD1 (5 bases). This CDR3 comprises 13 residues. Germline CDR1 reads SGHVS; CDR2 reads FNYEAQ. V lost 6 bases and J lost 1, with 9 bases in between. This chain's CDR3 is CASSLTGNTEAFF. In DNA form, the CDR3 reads TGTGCCAGCAGTTTAACAGGGAACACTGAAGCTTTCTTT.

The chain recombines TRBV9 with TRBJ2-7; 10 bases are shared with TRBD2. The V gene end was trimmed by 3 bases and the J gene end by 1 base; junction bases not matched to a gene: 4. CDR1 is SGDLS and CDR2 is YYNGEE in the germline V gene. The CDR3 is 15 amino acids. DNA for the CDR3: TGTGCCAGCAGCGGGGGACTAGCGTTTTCCTACGAGCAGTACTTC. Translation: CASSGGLAFSYEQYF.

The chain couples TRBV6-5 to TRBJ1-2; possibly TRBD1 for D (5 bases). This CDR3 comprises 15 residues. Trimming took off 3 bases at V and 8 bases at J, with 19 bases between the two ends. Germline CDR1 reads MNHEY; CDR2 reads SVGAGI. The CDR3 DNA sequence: TGTGCCAGCAGTTATTCCAGGCGCAGGGTCGGGGGCTACACCTTC. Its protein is CASSYSRRRVGGYTF.

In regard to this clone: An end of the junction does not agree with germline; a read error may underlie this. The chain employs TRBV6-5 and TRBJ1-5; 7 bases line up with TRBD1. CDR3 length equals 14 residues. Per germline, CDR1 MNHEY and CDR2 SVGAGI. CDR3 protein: CASSGDRSNQPQHF. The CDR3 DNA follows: TGTGCCAGCAGTGGGGACAGATCAAATCAACCCCAGCATTTT.

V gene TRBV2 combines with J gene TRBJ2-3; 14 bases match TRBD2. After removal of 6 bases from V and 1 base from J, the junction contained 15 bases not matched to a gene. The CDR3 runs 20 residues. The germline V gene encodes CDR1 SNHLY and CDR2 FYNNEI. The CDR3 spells CASRDYRLAGGPNGTDTQYF. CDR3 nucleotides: TGTGCCAGCAGAGACTATAGACTAGCGGGAGGGCCTAATGGCACAGATACGCAGTATTTT.

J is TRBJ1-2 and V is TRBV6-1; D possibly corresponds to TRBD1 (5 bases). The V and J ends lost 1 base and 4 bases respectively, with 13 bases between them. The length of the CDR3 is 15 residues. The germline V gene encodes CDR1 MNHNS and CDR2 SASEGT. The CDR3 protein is CASSEVRGAGYGYTF. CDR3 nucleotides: TGTGCCAGCAGTGAAGTCCGCGGGGCAGGCTATGGCTACACCTTC.

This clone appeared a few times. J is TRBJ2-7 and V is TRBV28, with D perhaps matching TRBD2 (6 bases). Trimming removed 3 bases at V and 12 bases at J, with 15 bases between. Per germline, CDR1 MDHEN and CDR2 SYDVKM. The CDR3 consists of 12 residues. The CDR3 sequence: CASSFGRARGYF. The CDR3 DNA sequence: TGTGCCAGCAGTTTCGGCAGGGCGCGGGGGTACTTC.

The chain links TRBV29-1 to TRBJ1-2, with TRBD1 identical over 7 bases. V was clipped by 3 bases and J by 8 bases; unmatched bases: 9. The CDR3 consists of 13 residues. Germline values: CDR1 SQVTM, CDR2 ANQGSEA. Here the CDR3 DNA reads TGCAGCGTTGATGGACAGGCCTTGGGGGGCTACACCTTC. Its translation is CSVDGQALGGYTF. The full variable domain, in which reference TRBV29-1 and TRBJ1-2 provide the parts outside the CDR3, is SAVISQKPSRDICQRGTSLTIQCQVDSQVTMMFWYRQQPGQSLTLIATANQGSEATYESGFVIDKFPISRPNLTFSTLTVSNMSPEDSSIYLCSVDGQALGGYTFGSGTRLTVV.

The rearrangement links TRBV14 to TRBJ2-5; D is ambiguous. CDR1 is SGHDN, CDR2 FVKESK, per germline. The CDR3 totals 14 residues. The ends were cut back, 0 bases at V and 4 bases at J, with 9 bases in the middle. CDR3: CASSQERWRETQYF. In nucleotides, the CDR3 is TGTGCCAGCAGCCAAGAGCGGTGGAGAGAGACCCAGTACTTC. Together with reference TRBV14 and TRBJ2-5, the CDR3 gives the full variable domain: EAGVTQFPSHSVIEKGQTVTLRCDPISGHDNLYWYRRVMGKEIKFLLHFVKESKQDESGMPNNRFLAERTGGTYSTLKVQPAELEDSGVYFCASSQERWRETQYFGPGTRLLVL.

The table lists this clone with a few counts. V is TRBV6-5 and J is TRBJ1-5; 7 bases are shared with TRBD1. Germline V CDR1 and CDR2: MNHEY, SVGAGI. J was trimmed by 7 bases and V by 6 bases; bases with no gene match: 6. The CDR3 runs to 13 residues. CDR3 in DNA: TGTGCCAGCAGGCGACAGGGTGGACAGCCCCAGCATTTT. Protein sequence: CASRRQGGQPQHF.

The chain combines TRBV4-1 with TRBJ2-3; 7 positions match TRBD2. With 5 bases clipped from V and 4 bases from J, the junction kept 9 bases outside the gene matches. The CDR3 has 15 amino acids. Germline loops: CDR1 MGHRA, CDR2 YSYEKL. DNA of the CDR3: TGCGCCAGCAGCAGAAGTGGGGGGAGGGCAGATACGCAGTATTTT. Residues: CASSRSGGRADTQYF.

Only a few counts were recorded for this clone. In DNA, the CDR3 is TGTGCCAGCAGTTTATCGGCGACAGGGGTCTGGCTCGGTATGGAAAAACTGTTTTTT. It yields the protein CASSLSATGVWLGMEKLFF. This chain links TRBV27 with TRBJ1-4; 8 nucleotides align to TRBD1. The CDR3 has 19 residues. The germline V gene encodes CDR1 MNHEY and CDR2 SMNVEV (reference sequence). J was trimmed by 8 bases and V by 0 bases; bases with no gene match: 17.

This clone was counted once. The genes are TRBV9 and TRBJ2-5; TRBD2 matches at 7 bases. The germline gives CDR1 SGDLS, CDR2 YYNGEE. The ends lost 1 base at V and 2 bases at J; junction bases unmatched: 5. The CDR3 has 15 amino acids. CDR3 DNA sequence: TGTGCCAGCAGCGTATGGGACGGGGGGCAAGAGACCCAGTACTTC. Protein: CASSVWDGGQETQYF.

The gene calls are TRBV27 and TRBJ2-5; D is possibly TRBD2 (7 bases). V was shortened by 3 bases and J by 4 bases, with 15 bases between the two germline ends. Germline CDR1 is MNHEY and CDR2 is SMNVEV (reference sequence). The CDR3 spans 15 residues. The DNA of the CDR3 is TGTGCCAGCAGTTTGGGGGGGCCTGTAGGAGAGACCCAGTACTTC. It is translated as CASSLGGPVGETQYF.

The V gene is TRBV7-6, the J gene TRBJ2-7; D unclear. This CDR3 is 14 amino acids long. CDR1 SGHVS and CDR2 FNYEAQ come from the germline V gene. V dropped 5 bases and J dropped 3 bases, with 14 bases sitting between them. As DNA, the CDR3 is TGTGCCAGCAGCGCCAGGCCTATCCTCTACGAGCAGTACTTC. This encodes CASSARPILYEQYF. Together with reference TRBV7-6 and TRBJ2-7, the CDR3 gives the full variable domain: GAGVSQSPRYKVTKRGQDVALRCDPISGHVSLYWYRQALGQGPEFLTYFNYEAQQDKSGLPNDRFSAERPEGSISTLTIQRTEQRDSAMYRCASSARPILYEQYFGPGTRLTVT.

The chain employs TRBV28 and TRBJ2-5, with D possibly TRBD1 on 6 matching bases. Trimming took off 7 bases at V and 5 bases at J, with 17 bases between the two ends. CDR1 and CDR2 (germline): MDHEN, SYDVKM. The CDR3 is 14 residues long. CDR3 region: CASTMAHRAETQYF. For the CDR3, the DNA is TGTGCCAGCACCATGGCCCACAGGGCGGAGACCCAGTACTTC.

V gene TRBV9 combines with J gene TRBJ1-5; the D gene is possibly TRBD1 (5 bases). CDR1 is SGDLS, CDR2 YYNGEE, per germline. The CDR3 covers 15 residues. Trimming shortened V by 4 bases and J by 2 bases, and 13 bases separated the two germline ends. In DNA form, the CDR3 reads TGTGCCAGCAGCCTCTCCGGGGGTGGCAATCAGCCCCAGCATTTT. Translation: CASSLSGGGNQPQHF.